Following are 15 T cell receptor delta chains from one sample sequenced in a study of gamma-delta T cells after stem cell transplantation. TCRdb applied CATT to the RT-PCR reads for clone calling. This sample yields about 2,800 delta-chain clones, of which 4% to 5.5% are seen a single time; more than 14% belongs to the top ten. Sequenced material: gamma-delta T cells. The receptors derive from a human donor. It is not recorded whose cells these are; they may come from a transplant donor.

For this clone: A far more abundant clone sits one base away, making this likely a read error. The CDR3 DNA reads as TGTGCCTGTGACCCGGTGGGATACCACACCGATAAACTCATCTTT. This encodes CACDPVGYHTDKLIF. V gene TRDV2 combines with J gene TRDJ1; 7 positions match TRDD3. CDR1 is GEAIGNYY and CDR2 is EKD in the germline V gene. The CDR3 is 15 residues long. Trimming removed 3 bases from V and 0 bases from J; junction bases left unmatched: 6.

By sample share, this clone is medium-sized. The gene calls are TRDV2 and TRDJ1; D is uncertain. The germline CDR1 and CDR2 sequences are GEAIGNYY and EKD. The CDR3 length is 16 residues. Between the trimmed V and J ends, which lost 3 bases and 1 base, there was a span of 17 bases. CDR3 loop: CACDPLSGVGTDKLIF. The CDR3 DNA reads TGTGCCTGTGACCCCTTATCGGGAGTCGGCACCGATAAACTCATCTTT.

This clone is classed as medium-sized (0.01 to 0.1%). This chain joins TRDV2 and TRDJ1, with 10 bases identical to TRDD3. J was trimmed by 0 bases and V by 3 bases; bases with no gene match: 24. Germline CDR1 GEAIGNYY, CDR2 EKD. The CDR3 length is 22 residues. This CDR3 reads CACDPLSPLSGGGYPYTDKLIF. The DNA of the CDR3 is TGTGCCTGTGACCCCCTATCCCCCCTTAGTGGTGGGGGATACCCGTACACCGATAAACTCATCTTT.

Relative to its sample, this clone is medium-sized. The chain uses TRDV2 and TRDJ1, with 9 positions matching TRDD3. With 1 base clipped from V and 1 base from J, the junction kept 12 bases outside the gene matches. Per germline, CDR1 GEAIGNYY and CDR2 EKD. The CDR3 runs 18 residues. The CDR3, as DNA: TGTGCCTGTGACACTCTTCACAGTGTGGGGGATAGCACCGATAAACTCATCTTT. This encodes CACDTLHSVGDSTDKLIF.

This clone is labeled medium-sized. The chain employs TRDV2 and TRDJ1; D is undetermined. Germline V lookup: CDR1 GEAIGNYY, CDR2 EKD. This CDR3 is 15 amino acids long. V was trimmed by 6 bases and J by 4 bases, leaving 20 bases between them. The CDR3 reads CACILVPGEDDKLIF. CDR3 DNA sequence: TGTGCCTGTATTCTTGTACCCGGCGAGGACGATAAACTCATCTTT.

Concerning this clone itself: TCRdb lists the protein of a much larger clone for this DNA, which differs at residue 7, so this is likely a read error; the protein given here is translated from the DNA itself. The J gene is TRDJ1, the V gene TRDV2; the match to TRDD3 covers 11 bases. After removal of 3 bases from V and 7 bases from J, the junction contained 18 bases not matched to a gene. Germline V gene data show CDR1 as GEAIGNYY and CDR2 as EKD. The CDR3 covers 18 residues. The CDR3, as DNA: TGTGCCTGTGACGCCTGGATTGGGGGATACGCTGCTAATGGTAAACTCATCTTT. Translated, it gives CACDAWIGGYAANGKLIF.

This clone has just a few counts. The chain couples TRDV1 to TRDJ1; tentatively, D is TRDD2 or TRDD3 (6 bases each). The CDR3 runs to 21 residues. With 0 bases removed from V and 1 base from J, the gap between germline ends came to 27 bases. Germline V gene lookup returns CDR1 TSWWSYY and CDR2 QGS. CDR3 coding DNA: TGTGCTCTTGGGGAACTCCAACCCGTCCTTCCACTTCTACTGGGCACCGATAAACTCATCTTT. Translation: CALGELQPVLPLLLGTDKLIF.

This clone was seen only a few times. The chain uses TRDV2 and TRDJ1; D remains unclear. V gave up 0 bases and J gave up 0 bases, with 10 bases separating them. Germline V gene lookup returns CDR1 GEAIGNYY and CDR2 EKD. The length of the CDR3 is 15 residues. CDR3 bases: TGTGCCTGTGACACCGTTACGAGGTACACCGATAAACTCATCTTT. Encoded protein: CACDTVTRYTDKLIF.

By share, this clone counts as medium-sized. The genes are TRDV2 and TRDJ1; 11 bases align to TRDD3. This CDR3 contains 22 residues. Germline V gives CDR1 GEAIGNYY, CDR2 EKD. The V segment lost 3 bases and the J segment 2 bases; nucleotides outside the gene matches: 25. As DNA, the CDR3 is TGTGCCTGTGACTTCGTCCGCGTGAGGCTGGGGGATACTAAAGATTCGACCGATAAACTCATCTTT. Translating it yields CACDFVRVRLGDTKDSTDKLIF.

Concerning this clone itself: Only one base separates this from a far larger clonotype, so it likely reflects a read error. V is TRDV2 and J is TRDJ1; no clear D. The CDR3 spans 13 residues. Germline-derived CDR1 and CDR2 are GEAIGNYY and EKD. The V end lost 1 base, the J end lost 3 bases, and 8 bases lay between the germline ends. CDR3 sequence: CACDTIWADKLIF. The DNA of the CDR3 is TGTGCCTGTGACACGATTTGGGCCGATAAACTCATCTTT.

This clone is labeled as large. This sample includes further DNA sequences coding for the same CDR3. V usage is TRDV2 and J usage is TRDJ1; 10 bases are shared with TRDD3. This CDR3 region has 15 residues. J lost 3 bases, V lost 0 bases, and 3 bases had no gene match. Germline CDR1 reads GEAIGNYY; CDR2 reads EKD. The CDR3 region has the DNA TGTGCCTGTGACACCGTTGGGGGATACTCCGATAAACTCATCTTT. Translating gives CACDTVGGYSDKLIF.

This clone was seen a handful of times. The rearrangement joins TRDV2 to TRDJ1; 12 bases match TRDD3. Germline CDR1 reads GEAIGNYY; CDR2 reads EKD. With 4 bases clipped from V and 2 bases from J, the junction kept 19 bases outside the gene matches. This CDR3 has 20 residues. The CDR3 DNA is TGTGCCTGTGAAGACCTTTCCTTACTGGGGGATACCAAGGAGACCGATAAACTCATCTTT. It codes for CACEDLSLLGDTKETDKLIF.

Within the sample, this clone is medium-sized. This chain connects TRDV2 to TRDJ1; TRDD3 aligns across 9 bases. This CDR3 is 20 amino acids long. Germline V gene lookup returns CDR1 GEAIGNYY and CDR2 EKD. With 5 bases clipped from V and 0 bases from J, the junction kept 21 bases outside the gene matches. CDR3 bases: TGTGCCTGTGGCCCTTTTCCAACTACTGGGGGACGCGTGTACACCGATAAACTCATCTTT. Protein: CACGPFPTTGGRVYTDKLIF.

This clone counts as medium-sized. This chain connects TRDV2 to TRDJ1, with 12 bases identical to TRDD3. The V and J ends lost 4 bases and 3 bases, in that order; junction bases with no gene match: 11. The V gene's germline CDR1 is GEAIGNYY and CDR2 EKD. This CDR3 is built from 17 residues. The CDR3 coding sequence is TGTGCCTGTGAACCACTCGTACTGGGGGATACCCCCGATAAACTCATCTTT. The encoded protein is CACEPLVLGDTPDKLIF.

A remark on this clone: This sequence is one base from a far larger clone and is likely a read error. The V call is TRDV2, the J call TRDJ1; 13 bases fit TRDD3. The germline gives CDR1 GEAIGNYY, CDR2 EKD. This CDR3 comprises 19 residues. CDR3 amino acids: CACDSLLGDTRALTDKFIF. In DNA form, the CDR3 reads TGTGCCTGTGACTCCTTACTGGGGGATACGCGGGCCCTCACCGATAAATTCATCTTT.